This is a list of T cell receptor beta chains from one sample in a study of neurological immune-mediated disorders. TCRdb passed the 5' RACE reads through MiXCR, listing each CDR3 protein once. The sample includes some 100,000 distinct CDR3 sequences, 13% of them seen just once. The sample was PBMCs. These receptor sequences come from a female donor with HTLV-1-associated myelopathy (HAM/TSP). CDR3s include the opening cysteine and the closing phenylalanine or tryptophan. Each record gives: J gene, D gene, clone size, V gene, CDR3 DNA, CDR3 protein. The D gene is left open where the match is weak. Clone size is shown for a subset of rows, as once, few, many or a class of expanded clone.

TRBJ2-7,TRBD1,.,TRBV28,TGTGCCAGCAGTTACAGGGGCGCCTACGAGCAGTACTTC,CASSYRGAYEQYF
TRBJ1-3,.,many,TRBV9,TGTGCCAGCAGCGTCGAAGACGCCGGAAACACCATATATTTT,CASSVEDAGNTIYF
TRBJ1-1,TRBD1,many,TRBV7-8,TGTGCCAGCAGCTCCAGGGGGGGGGGAATGAACACTGAAGCTTTCTTT,CASSSRGGGMNTEAFF
TRBJ2-7,TRBD2,many,TRBV20-1,TGCAGTGTCCGGGGGGGCCTCTCCTACGAGCAGTACTTC,CSVRGGLSYEQYF
TRBJ2-3,.,many,TRBV29-1,TGCAGCGTTGTGTGGGGGCAGGTCCCAGATACGCAGTATTTT,CSVVWGQVPDTQYF
TRBJ1-3,TRBD1,many,TRBV2,TGTGCCAGCAGACAGGGGGGATCGGGCTCTGGAAACACCATATATTTT,CASRQGGSGSGNTIYF
TRBJ1-2,.,many,TRBV5-1,TGCGCCAGCAGCTCGTCGACAAGGGGAGGGGGTTATGGCTACACCTTC,CASSSSTRGGGYGYTF
TRBJ1-2,.,many,TRBV20-1,TGCAGTGCTCCAGGACGGACTTATGGTGGCTACACCTTC,CSAPGRTYGGYTF
TRBJ2-1,.,many,TRBV5-1,TGCGCCAGCAGCTTTTTACAGGGATCCCCCTACAATGAGCAGTTCTTC,CASSFLQGSPYNEQFF
TRBJ2-7,.,many,TRBV29-1,TGCAGCGTTCGTGACAGCTCAAAGATTTTCTACGAGCAGTACTTC,CSVRDSSKIFYEQYF
TRBJ1-5,.,many,TRBV20-1,TGCAGTGCTAGAGTGGTGAGGGGCAATCAGCCCCAGCATTTT,CSARVVRGNQPQHF